This T cell receptor (beta chain) was sequenced for a study of cytomegalovirus exposure and HLA in healthy donors. General study points: Researchers reported that a few CMV-associated chains were confirmed in vitro as CMV antigen-specific. An analysis that came later showed most CMV-associated TCR beta chains appearing HLA-restricted. An analysis done earlier found most TCR beta V segments productive about 87% or about 30% of the time.

A remark on this clone: As yet, its antigen is unknown.

Amplification used 60 Vbeta primers and 13 Jbeta primers. Produced via immunoSEQ multiplex PCR; TCRdb's table is partial and in-frame only. The data show more than 80,000 clones, 75% seen once. This CDR3 is 13 amino acids long. After removal of 8 bases from V and 8 bases from J, the junction contained 5 bases not matched to a gene. Looked up from germline, CDR1 is LNHDA and CDR2 is SQIVND (reference sequence). The chain uses TRBV19 and TRBJ1-6, with 8 bases identical to TRBD1. The clonotype comes from a man aged 40-55 years in good health and CMV-seronegative. Sequencing was carried out using PBMCs. CDR3 DNA sequence: TGTGCCAGTGGGACAGGTCAATATTCACCCCTCCACTTT. It translates to CASGTGQYSPLHF.